This T cell receptor beta chain emerged from a study of blood T cell repertoires in COVID-19 (dated by TCRdb to the early 2020s). For context, the study as a whole: Samples from collaborators originated in the United States, Italy and Spain and spanned both the acute and convalescent phases of COVID-19. The prospective study material was composed of cDNA or gDNA derived from T cells, B-cell-depleted T cells, or PBMCs. The dataset comprised deeply sampled blood TCRbeta repertoires from subjects exposed to, actively infected with, or recovered from COVID-19. The repertoires were released in a freely available public database meant as a resource for research on the immune response to SARS-CoV-2. Samples were obtained from the ongoing ImmuneRACE study (first 160 participants) and from 950 to 1,500 subjects provided by 6 global collaborators. Sample metadata almost always included a de-identified subject ID, COVID-19 status, age in years and sex. Where available, HLA class I and class II types were taken from metadata supplied by the sample provider and were not determined by assay-based typing.

Summary of the overall study and its limitations: The quantity of clinical and demographic metadata differed by source and by participant and was supplied without curation.

The CDR3 runs 15 residues from the cysteine to the phenylalanine. Only the CDR3 DNA stays, 45 bases, in frame from base 1. In the germline V gene (reference sequence), CDR1 corresponds to LNHDA and CDR2 to SQIVND. Trimming takes 5 bases from V and 0 bases from J, and the germline ends sit 8 bases apart. Concerning this clone: Its antigen specificity is not known. There are no base qualities to consult, and no much larger clone falls within one base.

The immunoSEQ Assay, a bias-controlled multiplex PCR, was used to amplify TCRbeta CDR3 regions from genomic DNA. In the source study's methods: Nucleated cell counts per sample were estimated from amplification of reference gene primers within the assay. To quantify the absolute abundance of each unique TCRbeta CDR3 rearrangement, sequence reads were collapsed and filtered. Productive Simpson clonality was computed per sample as the square root of Simpson's diversity index over productive rearrangements. TCRdb took this table from immuneACCESS and kept in-frame rearrangements with V and J called. Such tables lack part of the clones; where checked against another copy, unresolved V genes explain under half of the gap, and the rest is unexplained. V, J and clone size were drawn from that table, and D and trimming were deduced from the DNA. Recorded for this sample are some 90,000 clones; 80% to 90% of them occurred a single time. Around 19% of the sample comes from the top ten.

The collaborating institutions used their own protocols to collect whole blood in K2EDTA tubes. For TCRbeta analysis, collaborator samples were shipped as frozen whole blood, as isolated PBMCs, or as DNA extracted from either sample type. Sequencing was performed on peripheral blood. The chain is made from TRBV19 and TRBJ2-6; no D gene is confidently identified. The receptor comes from a woman of 80 years or more with acute or convalescent COVID-19. In nucleotide form, the sequence is TGTGCCAGTAGTCCCCCGGGCTCTGGGGCCAACGTCCTGACTTTC. It is translated as CASSPPGSGANVLTF. The full variable domain, completed from the reference TRBV19 and TRBJ2-6 proteins outside the CDR3, reads DGGITQSPKYLFRKEGQNVTLSCEQNLNHDAMYWYRQDPGQGLRLIYYSQIVNDFQKGDIAEGYSVSREKKESFPLTVTSAQKNPTAFYLCASSPPGSGANVLTFGAGSRLTVL.